Shown below are 9 T cell receptor beta chains from a single sample sequenced in a study of T cells in Graves' hyperthyroidism and ophthalmopathy. TCR beta CDR3 regions were amplified from RNA transcripts. With the HTBI primer set, the TCR CDR3 went through a first round of RT-PCR. TCRdb itself ran the multiplex PCR reads through MiXCR, one entry per CDR3 protein. The sample records 350,000 to 450,000 distinct CDR3 sequences, over 12% being singletons. The sample taken for sequencing was blood. The receptors were sampled from a man aged 50-59 years with Graves' ophthalmopathy.

This chain links TRBV20-1 with TRBJ2-3, with 9 bases aligning to TRBD2. The CDR3 covers 14 residues. V shed 5 bases and J 2 bases; nucleotides not matched to a gene: 5. The germline V gene encodes CDR1 DFQATT and CDR2 SNEGSKA (reference sequence). CDR3 coding DNA: TGCAGTGCTCTTTCTAGCGGGGACACAGATACGCAGTATTTT. This sequence encodes CSALSSGDTDTQYF.

The chain joins TRBV7-8 to TRBJ2-7, with a tentative D call TRBD2 (6 bases). V gave up 4 bases and J gave up 2 bases, with 9 bases separating them. CDR3 size: 13 residues. Germline V gene lookup returns CDR1 SGHVS and CDR2 FQNEAQ. CDR3 nucleotides: TGTGCCAGCAGCTATAGCGGACCCTACGAGCAGTACTTC. Protein: CASSYSGPYEQYF.

Many counts were recorded for this clonotype. This chain joins TRBV20-1 and TRBJ2-7; D unresolved. Germline assignment: CDR1 DFQATT and CDR2 SNEGSKA (reference sequence). The CDR3 length is 13 residues. The V gene lost 0 bases and the J gene lost 3 bases, with 9 bases spanning the gap. CDR3 sequence reads: CSARDLGYYEQYF. The CDR3 DNA is TGCAGTGCTAGAGATCTGGGTTACTACGAGCAGTACTTC.

This clonotype is a singleton in its sample. This sequence may be a read error, since a much larger clone differs from it by one base. This rearrangement joins TRBV27 to TRBJ2-3; D gene unclear. V gave up 2 bases and J gave up 12 bases, with 15 bases separating them. The CDR3 is 13 residues long. Germline loops: CDR1 MNHEY, CDR2 SMNVEV (reference sequence). The CDR3 DNA is TGTGCCAGCAGTTTAGAGAGGATAGGGCCACAGTATTTT. It yields the protein CASSLERIGPQYF.

The gene calls are TRBV5-6 and TRBJ2-1; D is unclear. The CDR3 length is 16 residues. Germline V gene data show CDR1 as SGHDT and CDR2 as YYEEEE. V lost 4 bases and J lost 0, with 14 bases in between. Here the CDR3 DNA reads TGTGCCAGCAGCCTCATAAGTAAACCCTCCTACAATGAGCAGTTCTTC. It is translated as CASSLISKPSYNEQFF.

Concerning this clonotype itself: A read error may be the cause here, since a much bigger clone is one base away. The chain employs TRBV9 and TRBJ2-5; 7 bases are a match to TRBD2. CDR3 size: 14 residues. CDR1 is SGDLS and CDR2 is YYNGEE in the germline V gene. In nucleotides, the CDR3 is TGTGCCAGCAGCGTAGACCCGGCGGGGGAGACCCGGTACTTC. It codes for CASSVDPAGETRYF.

This clonotype was recorded many times. This chain links TRBV28 with TRBJ1-5; no definite D call. The CDR3 has 15 amino acids. V lost 2 bases and J lost 5, with 13 bases in between. Germline CDR1 is MDHEN and CDR2 is SYDVKM. The CDR3 here is CASSLGPELHQPQHF. The DNA of the CDR3 is TGTGCCAGCAGTTTAGGTCCAGAGCTCCATCAGCCCCAGCATTTT.

This clonotype came up many times. The chain uses TRBV2 and TRBJ1-1; D is unclear. Germline values: CDR1 SNHLY, CDR2 FYNNEI. This CDR3 is built from 14 residues. Trimming left V 5 bases short and J 3 bases short, with 13 bases between. The CDR3 nucleotides are TGTGCCAGCAGTCACCCCGGTACAGACACTGAAGCTTTCTTT. It codes for CASSHPGTDTEAFF. Full variable domain (remainder filled in from reference TRBV2 and TRBJ1-1): EPEVTQTPSHQVTQMGQEVILRCVPISNHLYFYWYRQILGQKVEFLVSFYNNEISEKSEIFDDQFSVERPDGSNFTLKIRSTKLEDSAMYFCASSHPGTDTEAFFGQGTRLTVV.

This clonotype was picked up a small number of times. The chain couples TRBV29-1 to TRBJ2-7; 7 nucleotides match TRBD1. V lost 5 bases to trimming and J lost 0 bases; unmatched junction nucleotides: 4. The CDR3 spans 13 residues. The V gene's germline CDR1 is SQVTM and CDR2 ANQGSEA. CDR3: CSVKTGSSYEQYF. The CDR3 bases are TGCAGCGTTAAGACAGGGAGCTCCTACGAGCAGTACTTC.